The clone carrying this T cell receptor (beta chain) turned up a few times. Its antigen is unidentified. The record originates from a study of identical twins. General observations from the study: Not following the same donors, the study drew its conclusions from cross-sectional statistical analysis. Analyses of zero insertions could be partly confounded by invariant MAIT and iNKT cells.

No donor was unhealthy or non-Caucasian. J was trimmed by 4 bases and V by 6 bases; bases with no gene match: 7. The length of the CDR3 is 16 residues. From germline, CDR1 is KGHDR and CDR2 SFDVKD. Template switching added a universal primer site, and cDNA bore unique molecular identifiers. One entry per CDR3 protein results from TCRdb running MiXCR on the 5' RACE reads. The data show fewer than 450,000 distinct CDR3 sequences, approximately 9.1% seen once. This chain connects TRBV24-1 to TRBJ2-1; 11 bases are a match to TRBD2. The origin of this receptor is a woman between 50 and 59 years old in good health. The sample taken for sequencing was naive T cells sorted from blood. For the CDR3, the DNA is TGTGCCACCAGTCCCCCCGGGACTAGCGGTTACAATGAGCAGTTCTTC. Translating it yields CATSPPGTSGYNEQFF.